Detailed here is one T cell receptor (beta chain). The data were taken from a study of blood T cell repertoires in COVID-19. Sequencing was performed with immunoSEQ multiplex PCR; in TCRdb, only in-frame clones are kept and a portion is missing. The sample lists 200,000 or so clones, 82% occurring once. The CDR3 sequence is 15 residues long. The V gene lost 6 bases and the J gene lost 3 bases, with 16 bases spanning the gap. Germline CDR1 is SGHTS and CDR2 is YDEGEE. Sequenced material: peripheral blood. The receptor's source is a human donor with acute or convalescent COVID-19. The donor label of this sample is uncertain. The chain is built from TRBV5-8 and TRBJ2-1; TRBD1 is a possible D gene (6 bases). The CDR3 bases are TGTGCCAGCAACACGGGACACCGAAACTACAATGAGCAGTTCTTC. Residues: CASNTGHRNYNEQFF.